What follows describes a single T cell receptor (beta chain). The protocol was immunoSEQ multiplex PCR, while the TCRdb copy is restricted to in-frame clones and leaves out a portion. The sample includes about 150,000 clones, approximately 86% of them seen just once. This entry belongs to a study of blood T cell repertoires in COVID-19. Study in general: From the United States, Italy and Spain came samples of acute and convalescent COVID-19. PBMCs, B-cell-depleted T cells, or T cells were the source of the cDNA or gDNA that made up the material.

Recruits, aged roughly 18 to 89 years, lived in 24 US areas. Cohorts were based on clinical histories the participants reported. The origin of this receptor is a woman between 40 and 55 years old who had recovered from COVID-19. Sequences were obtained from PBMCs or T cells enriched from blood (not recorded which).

This CDR3 is CASSRGGNWDEQFF. DNA of the CDR3: TGTGCCAGCAGCCGGGGGGGGAATTGGGATGAGCAGTTCTTC. The chain joins TRBV7-2 to TRBJ2-1; 8 positions agree with TRBD2. The CDR3 consists of 14 residues. The ends lost 5 bases at V and 8 bases at J; junction bases unmatched: 8. Germline V CDR1 and CDR2: SGHTA, FQGNSA.